This TCR beta chain emerged from a study of T-cell reconstitution after alpha-beta-depleted transplantation in children. Study-wide results and limits: For some patients, TCRbeta diversity was high at day 60 because of recipient T cells and thymic progenitors that survived. T-cell numbers and diversity one year post-transplant derived largely from freshly generated T cells. Reportedly, roughly two months post-transplant, alpha-beta T cells arose from several hundred expanded graft clones.

Trimming took 0 bases from V and 8 from J, leaving 25 bases between them. The CDR3 runs 17 residues. Germline V gives CDR1 DFQATT, CDR2 SNEGSKA (reference sequence). For TCRbeta, the library was prepared with unique molecular identifiers. TCRdb processed the PCR reads anew with MiXCR; each CDR3 protein has one entry. The sample has a few hundred thousand distinct CDR3 sequences; 23% are singletons. Turning to this clonotype: The antigen is unknown.

This chain uses TRBV20-1 with TRBJ1-2; D ambiguous. Here the sequenced sample was PBMCs, mostly from graft donor cells, taken 180 days after TCRalphabeta/CD19-depleted stem cell transplant. The TCR was taken from a male patient between 10 and 17 years old who had a stem cell transplant for acute lymphoblastic leukemia, so the T cells may come from the graft donor. The CDR3 DNA follows: TGCAGTGCTAGAGATAAATGGCCCGTGGGGTTCCTCACAGGCTACACCTTC. It codes for CSARDKWPVGFLTGYTF.